Listed below are T cell receptor beta chains from one sample, sequenced in a study of T cell responses to AZD1222 COVID-19 vaccine. TCRdb's copy holds only in-frame clones and misses some; the assay was immunoSEQ multiplex PCR. The sample holds 100,000 to 150,000 clones; 85% to 95% are singletons and the top ten take about 5%. The sample was peripheral blood, taken on day 0 of AZD1222 vaccination. The source is an adult in good health. Both conserved end residues are part of each CDR3. Each record gives: V gene, D gene, J gene, clone size, CDR3 protein, CDR3 DNA. A D gene is named only where the DNA matches it firmly. Size values are once, few and many counts, or a class for expanded clones, and some rows have none.

>TRBV11-3|.|TRBJ2-3|.
CASSPPGHGTDTQYF
TGTGCCAGCAGCCCCCCAGGGCACGGGACAGATACGCAGTATTTT
>TRBV28|TRBD2|TRBJ2-3|.
CASGDYVGDTQYF
TGTGCCAGCGGGGACTACGTGGGAGATACGCAGTATTTT
>TRBV30|.|TRBJ1-2|.
CAWGPVGATLYGYTF
TGTGCCTGGGGTCCAGTGGGGGCGACCCTCTATGGCTACACCTTC
>TRBV5-1|.|TRBJ1-1|.
CASTYTGASGTEAFF
TGCGCCAGCACCTACACCGGGGCGTCGGGCACTGAAGCTTTCTTT
>TRBV30|.|TRBJ1-2|.
CAWSVIIGAGGGYTF
TGTGCCTGGAGTGTAATCATCGGAGCGGGGGGTGGCTACACCTTC
>TRBV3-1/TRBV3-2|TRBD1|TRBJ1-3|.
CASSHLRDRVFGNTIYF
TGTGCCAGCAGCCACCTCCGGGACAGGGTTTTTGGAAACACCATATATTTT
>TRBV5-1|.|TRBJ1-2|.
CASSPTSGGASGYGYTF
TGCGCCAGCAGCCCGACGAGCGGGGGAGCAAGTGGCTATGGCTACACCTTC
>TRBV30|TRBD1|TRBJ2-7|.
CAWGQGGFEQYF
TGTGCCTGGGGACAGGGCGGCTTCGAGCAGTACTTC
>TRBV25-1|.|TRBJ1-4|once
CASRGSDIGLFF
TGTGCCAGCAGAGGGTCGGACATAGGACTGTTTTTT
>TRBV9|.|TRBJ1-2|.
CASSPPGYGYTF
TGTGCCAGCAGCCCCCCGGGGTATGGCTACACCTTC
>TRBV5-4|.|TRBJ2-5|.
CASSLDSQETQYF
TGTGCCAGCAGCTTGGACTCCCAAGAGACCCAGTACTTC
>TRBV7-9|TRBD1|TRBJ2-5|.
CASSQDREETQYF
TGTGCCAGCAGCCAAGACAGGGAGGAGACCCAGTACTTC
>TRBV6-2/TRBV6-3|TRBD2|TRBJ2-7|.
CASSGPPGLAENYHSYEQYF
TGTGCCAGCAGTGGCCCACCGGGACTAGCGGAGAATTACCACTCCTACGAGCAGTACTTC
>TRBV19|.|TRBJ1-1|.
CASRGPNTEAFF
TGTGCCAGTCGTGGTCCGAACACTGAAGCTTTCTTT
>TRBV5-4|.|TRBJ2-1|.
CASSSSGTFNEQFF
TGTGCCAGCAGCTCATCCGGGACATTCAATGAGCAGTTCTTC
>TRBV4-1|.|TRBJ2-7|.
CASSQVGSDEQYF
TGCGCCAGCAGCCAAGTTGGGTCCGACGAGCAGTACTTC
>TRBV7-2|.|TRBJ1-1|.
CASSLLGMNTEAFF
TGTGCCAGCAGCTTACTGGGGATGAACACTGAAGCTTTCTTT
>TRBV25-1|.|TRBJ1-6|.
CASRTGLGSPLHF
TGTGCCAGCAGAACAGGGTTAGGTTCACCCCTCCACTTT
>TRBV10-1|TRBD1|TRBJ2-7|.
CASSEQGAPHEQYF
TGCGCCAGCAGTGAACAGGGGGCTCCCCACGAGCAGTACTTC
>TRBV7-9|TRBD1|TRBJ2-7|.
CASSARDRVSFYEQYF
TGTGCCAGCAGCGCCCGGGACAGGGTTTCTTTTTACGAGCAGTACTTC
>TRBV28|.|TRBJ1-6|.
CASRLADISNNSPLHF
TGTGCCAGCAGATTGGCGGACATCTCTAATAATTCACCCCTCCACTTT
>TRBV2|.|TRBJ1-5|few
CASSVNRLSNQPQHF
TGTGCCAGCAGTGTGAACAGGCTTAGCAATCAGCCCCAGCATTTT
>TRBV11-1|.|TRBJ2-7|.
CASSLKVVAYEQYF
TGTGCCAGCAGCTTAAAAGTCGTGGCCTACGAGCAGTACTTC
>TRBV6-5|.|TRBJ1-1|.
CASSSDKGNTEAFF
TGTGCCAGCAGTTCTGACAAGGGGAACACTGAAGCTTTCTTT
>TRBV11-2|.|TRBJ2-1|.
CASSLSSNEQFF
TGTGCCAGCAGCTTGAGCTCCAATGAGCAGTTCTTC
>TRBV7-2|TRBD1|TRBJ2-3|.
CASSFDRADVDTQYF
TGTGCCAGCAGCTTCGACAGGGCGGACGTAGATACGCAGTATTTT
>TRBV13|.|TRBJ2-6|.
CASSSNSGANVLTF
TGTGCCAGCAGCTCAAACTCTGGGGCCAACGTCCTGACTTTC
>TRBV19|.|TRBJ2-7|once
CASSIDRESYEQYF
TGTGCCAGTAGTATAGATAGGGAGTCCTACGAGCAGTACTTC
>TRBV7-9|.|TRBJ2-1|.
CASSLGLGVYNEQFF
TGTGCCAGCAGCTTAGGACTAGGAGTCTACAATGAGCAGTTCTTC
>TRBV15|TRBD2|TRBJ2-3|.
CATSRDLGLADGTDTQYF
TGTGCCACCAGCAGAGATTTGGGGCTAGCGGACGGCACAGATACGCAGTATTTT
>TRBV5-4|.|TRBJ1-2|.
CASSLEGRTNYGYTF
TGTGCCAGCAGCCTAGAGGGACGGACTAACTATGGCTACACCTTC
>TRBV29-1|TRBD1|TRBJ2-3|once
CSVEQGADTQYF
TGCAGCGTTGAACAGGGGGCGGATACGCAGTATTTT
>TRBV5-8|.|TRBJ2-5|.
CASRSTQTQYF
TGTGCCAGCAGGTCTACACAGACCCAGTACTTC
>TRBV19|.|TRBJ1-3|.
CASSVQGGISGNTIYF
TGTGCCAGTAGTGTACAGGGTGGAATCTCTGGAAACACCATATATTTT
>TRBV5-8|.|TRBJ1-2|.
CASEGQAAYGYTF
TGTGCCAGCGAAGGGCAGGCGGCTTATGGCTACACCTTC
>TRBV18|TRBD1|TRBJ2-7|.
CASSPPRTGEASYEQYF
TGTGCCAGCTCACCACCTAGGACAGGGGAAGCCTCCTACGAGCAGTACTTC
>TRBV18|.|TRBJ2-3|.
CASSPTDTQYF
TGTGCCAGCTCACCAACAGATACGCAGTATTTT
>TRBV5-5|TRBD2|TRBJ2-1|.
CASTDFFAPSGSIYEQFF
TGTGCCAGCACCGATTTTTTCGCCCCTAGCGGGAGTATCTATGAGCAGTTCTTC
>TRBV2|.|TRBJ1-2|.
CASHSVVVFGYTF
TGTGCCAGCCACTCAGTGGTCGTGTTCGGCTACACCTTC
>TRBV5-1|TRBD1|TRBJ1-2|.
CASSIETTGGGYTF
TGCGCCAGCAGCATAGAAACTACAGGGGGTGGCTACACCTTC
>TRBV28|.|TRBJ2-5|.
CASSLSPRRETQYF
TGTGCCAGCAGTTTATCTCCAAGGAGGGAGACCCAGTACTTC
>TRBV11-2|.|TRBJ2-1|.
CASSSIRESYNEQFF
TGTGCCAGCAGCTCGATAAGAGAATCCTACAATGAGCAGTTCTTC
>TRBV30|.|TRBJ2-1|.
CAWSPGGGNEQFF
TGTGCCTGGAGTCCCGGGGGTGGGAATGAGCAGTTCTTC
>TRBV20-1|.|TRBJ1-5|few
CSASPLNNQPQHF
TGCAGTGCTAGTCCCTTAAACAATCAGCCCCAGCATTTT
>TRBV19|.|TRBJ1-5|once
CASQFGQINQPQHF
TGTGCCAGTCAGTTCGGACAGATCAATCAGCCCCAGCATTTT
>TRBV6-5|.|TRBJ1-3|.
CASTTDGSSGNTIYF
TGTGCCAGCACTACAGACGGTTCCTCTGGAAACACCATATATTTT
>TRBV2|TRBD2|TRBJ2-1|once
CASSERLGLGNEQFF
TGTGCCAGCAGTGAAAGGTTAGGACTAGGCAATGAGCAGTTCTTC